The clone carrying this T cell receptor beta chain was seen only once. This sample is part of a study of shared clonotypes between healthy human individuals. Assay used: immunoSEQ multiplex PCR; TCRdb lists only in-frame clones, some missing. The profile shows millions of clones, approximately 90% of them singletons. Unmatched junction bases numbered 7, after V lost 10 bases and J lost 3 bases. The germline V gene has CDR1 MNHEY and CDR2 SVGAGI. The CDR3 extends over 13 amino acids. The genes are TRBV6-5 and TRBJ2-5; 8 nucleotides line up with TRBD1. This sequence originates from a young man in good health. Source material: naive CD4+ T cells sorted from blood. Indicated subset: CD45RA+ positively selected. CDR3 bases: TGTGCCATTGCGGACAGGGTTAAAGAGACCCAGTACTTC. Protein: CAIADRVKETQYF.